The 2 T cell receptor beta chains below were found in one sample sequenced in a study of T cells in Graves' hyperthyroidism and ophthalmopathy. RNA transcripts provided the source from which TCR beta CDR3 regions were amplified. An initial round of RT-PCR targeting the TCR CDR3 relied on the HTBI primer set. TCRdb re-called the multiplex PCR reads through MiXCR, storing one row per CDR3 protein. The sample lists 500,000 to 650,000 distinct CDR3 sequences; 46% were seen once. Sample: peripheral blood or thyroid tissue (not recorded which). Receptor source: an adult woman with Graves' disease, either hyperthyroidism or ophthalmopathy (not recorded which).

The rearrangement uses TRBV20-1 and TRBJ2-5, with 8 bases that match TRBD1. The CDR3 is 14 amino acids. The germline V gene encodes CDR1 DFQATT and CDR2 SNEGSKA (reference sequence). J gave up 3 bases and V 6 bases, and 9 bases lay outside the gene matches. As DNA, the CDR3 is TGCAGTGCAGCAGGGGGCAGACGGGAAGAGACCCAGTACTTC. The encoded protein is CSAAGGRREETQYF.

The V and J genes are TRBV7-8 and TRBJ2-1; 14 nucleotides match TRBD2. J lost 9 bases, V lost 4 bases, and 11 bases had no gene match. Germline V gene lookup returns CDR1 SGHVS and CDR2 FQNEAQ. The CDR3 is made up of 17 amino acids. CDR3 sequence (DNA): TGTGCCAGCAGCTCCCCGGGACTAGCGGGAGAGAGGGGTGAGCAGTTCTTC. Its protein product is CASSSPGLAGERGEQFF.